Listed here are 7 T cell receptor beta chains from one sample, sequenced in a study of blood T cell repertoires in COVID-19. Profiled with immunoSEQ multiplex PCR; TCRdb holds only in-frame clones, not every one. The table shows about 200,000 clones, with about 88% occurring only once. The sequenced sample was peripheral blood. The receptors were sampled from a woman in her thirties or forties who had recovered from COVID-19.

V gene TRBV5-1 combines with J gene TRBJ2-3; 8 positions match TRBD2. V was clipped by 0 bases and J by 3 bases; unmatched bases: 3. The CDR3 extends over 15 amino acids. The germline gives CDR1 SGHRS, CDR2 YFSETQ. In DNA form, the CDR3 reads TGCGCCAGCAGCTTGGCCGCGGGAGGAACAGATACGCAGTATTTT. This codes for CASSLAAGGTDTQYF.

This clone came up once. This chain uses TRBV7-2 with TRBJ2-7; TRBD1 agrees at 7 bases. The germline gives CDR1 SGHTA, CDR2 FQGNSA. Trimming removed 2 bases from V and 4 bases from J; junction bases left unmatched: 5. The CDR3 covers 14 residues. The CDR3: CASSLRQGGYEQYF. The CDR3 nucleotides are TGTGCCAGCAGCTTAAGACAGGGCGGATACGAGCAGTACTTC.

This clone appeared once. This sequence joins TRBV27 and TRBJ1-2; TRBD1 might be the D (6 bases). This CDR3 region has 15 residues. The V and J ends lost 3 bases and 4 bases respectively, with 15 bases between them. CDR1 and CDR2 from the germline V gene are MNHEY and SMNVEV (reference sequence). CDR3 coding DNA: TGTGCCAGCAGTTTTCAGACAGGTGGTACCTATGGCTACACCTTC. Amino acid sequence: CASSFQTGGTYGYTF.

This clone has more than one count but fewer than ten. The chain recombines TRBV19 with TRBJ2-2; the D gene is possibly TRBD2 (6 bases). The germline V and J ends were trimmed by 1 base and 1 base, with 13 bases remaining between them. Germline V gene lookup returns CDR1 LNHDA and CDR2 SQIVND (reference sequence). The CDR3 contains 17 residues. Written as DNA, the CDR3 is TGTGCCAGTAGTATAGGAGGGGCGGGGCTGAACACCGGGGAGCTGTTTTTT. Amino acid sequence: CASSIGGAGLNTGELFF. Using reference TRBV19 and TRBJ2-2 for the parts outside the CDR3, the full variable domain is DGGITQSPKYLFRKEGQNVTLSCEQNLNHDAMYWYRQDPGQGLRLIYYSQIVNDFQKGDIAEGYSVSREKKESFPLTVTSAQKNPTAFYLCASSIGGAGLNTGELFFGEGSRLTVL.

This clone was seen just once. This CDR3 reads CASSYPVLAGVLYEQYF. The CDR3 DNA reads as TGTGCCAGCAGTTACCCCGTCTTAGCGGGAGTCCTCTACGAGCAGTACTTC. J is TRBJ2-7 and V is TRBV6-2 or TRBV6-3; TRBD2 aligns across 9 bases. This CDR3 has 17 residues. Germline-derived CDR1 and CDR2 are MNHEY and SVGEGT. Trimming at V came to 2 bases and at J to 3 bases, leaving 11 bases not matched to a gene.

The chain combines TRBV3-1 (or the pseudogene TRBV3-2) with TRBJ1-2, with TRBD1 matching over 7 bases. V trimming: 6 bases; J trimming: 8 bases; junction bases outside the gene matches: 9. Germline values: CDR1 LGHDT, CDR2 YNNKEL (reference sequence). The CDR3 is 13 residues long. Here the CDR3 DNA reads TGTGCCAGCAGACAGACAGGGAATCGAGGCTACACCTTC. Translating it yields CASRQTGNRGYTF.

V and J are TRBV5-1 and TRBJ1-2, with D maybe TRBD1 (6 bases). The CDR3 loop spans 16 amino acids. The V gene lost 0 bases and the J gene lost 2 bases, with 14 bases spanning the gap. The germline gives CDR1 SGHRS, CDR2 YFSETQ. CDR3 loop: CASSLGTVLANYGYTF. CDR3 nucleotides: TGCGCCAGCAGCTTGGGGACAGTCCTGGCCAACTATGGCTACACCTTC.